The rows below give T cell receptor beta chains drawn from one sample of a study of blood T cell repertoires in COVID-19. TCRdb's copy holds only in-frame clones and misses some; the assay was immunoSEQ multiplex PCR. The sample lists some 130,000 clones; 70% to 90% were seen once. The sample consisted of peripheral blood. These receptors came from a man between 65 and 85 years old with active COVID-19. Each CDR3 is given with its conserved first and last residue. D genes are given only for firm matches. Some rows have no size entry. The others give once, few or many, or a class for an expanded clone.

size,J,D,V,CDR3,DNA
NA,TRBJ2-1,NA,TRBV6-1,CASSEANGNYNNEQFF,TGTGCCAGCAGTGAAGCGAACGGGAACTACAACAATGAGCAGTTCTTC
NA,TRBJ1-4,NA,TRBV5-1,CASRDSEREKLFF,TGCGCCAGCCGAGACAGTGAGAGGGAAAAACTGTTTTTT
NA,TRBJ2-1,NA,TRBV2,CASSVLRNNEQFF,TGTGCCAGCAGCGTTCTGCGGAACAATGAGCAGTTCTTC
once,TRBJ2-7,TRBD1,TRBV27,CASNLGQGAGEQYF,TGTGCCAGCAACTTGGGACAGGGGGCTGGAGAGCAGTACTTC
NA,TRBJ2-3,TRBD2,TRBV4-1,CASSQDRTSGIYTQYF,TGCGCCAGCAGCCAAGATCGAACTAGCGGGATATATACGCAGTATTTT
NA,TRBJ2-1,TRBD1,TRBV10-3,CAISLGQGGLADNEQFF,TGTGCCATCAGTCTGGGACAGGGAGGGCTAGCGGACAATGAGCAGTTCTTC
NA,TRBJ2-7,NA,TRBV7-8,CASSSQGSQIGDEQYF,TGTGCCAGCAGCTCCCAAGGCTCACAAATAGGGGACGAGCAGTACTTC
NA,TRBJ2-1,NA,TRBV7-2,CASGGFYNEQFF,TGTGCCAGCGGGGGCTTTTACAATGAGCAGTTCTTC
NA,TRBJ2-1,TRBD2,TRBV15,CATSRDRTSGRYNEQFF,TGTGCCACCAGCAGAGATCGGACTAGCGGGAGGTATAATGAGCAGTTCTTC
NA,TRBJ2-3,NA,TRBV6-5,CASTSSVARDTQYF,TGTGCCAGCACCTCAAGTGTAGCTCGGGATACGCAGTATTTT
NA,TRBJ1-1,NA,TRBV7-2,CASSLVSQYTEAFF,TGTGCCAGCAGCTTGGTATCCCAGTACACTGAAGCTTTCTTT
NA,TRBJ1-5,TRBD1,TRBV5-1,CASSTGTGVQPQHF,TGCGCCAGCAGCACCGGGACAGGGGTGCAGCCCCAGCATTTT
NA,TRBJ1-1,NA,TRBV4-1,CASSRTGTENTEAFF,TGCGCCAGCAGCCGAACAGGGACGGAGAACACTGAAGCTTTCTTT
NA,TRBJ1-2,NA,TRBV3-1/TRBV3-2,CASSQVAHGYTF,TGTGCCAGCAGCCAAGTGGCCCATGGCTACACCTTC
few,TRBJ2-1,NA,TRBV7-8,CASRVRLPYNEQFF,TGTGCCAGCAGGGTGAGGCTACCCTACAATGAGCAGTTCTTC
NA,TRBJ2-2,TRBD2,TRBV30,CAWSRLAGGRRELFF,TGTGCCTGGAGTCGGCTAGCGGGAGGCCGCCGGGAGCTGTTTTTT
NA,TRBJ2-1,TRBD1,TRBV28,CASSSPGQGGGNEQFF,TGTGCCAGCAGCTCCCCCGGACAGGGGGGAGGGAATGAGCAGTTCTTC
once,TRBJ2-1,TRBD2,TRBV11-3,CASSLGLADWDEQFF,TGTGCCAGCAGCTTGGGACTAGCGGACTGGGATGAGCAGTTCTTC
once,TRBJ1-1,NA,TRBV27,CASARGLMNTEAFF,TGTGCCAGCGCCAGGGGCTTAATGAACACTGAAGCTTTCTTT
NA,TRBJ1-6,NA,TRBV3-1/TRBV3-2,CASSQPGPGSPLHF,TGTGCCAGCAGCCAGCCAGGCCCGGGAAGTCCCCTCCACTTT
NA,TRBJ2-1,TRBD1,TRBV5-6,CASIRDRGGNEQFF,TGTGCCAGCATCCGGGACAGGGGGGGCAATGAGCAGTTCTTC
few,TRBJ2-2,NA,TRBV7-2,CASSLRRLDTGELFF,TGTGCCAGCAGCTTAAGAAGGCTAGACACCGGGGAGCTGTTTTTT
NA,TRBJ1-6,NA,TRBV6-4,CASSVGRGNSSPLHF,TGTGCCAGCAGTGTCGGCAGGGGCAATAGTTCACCCCTCCACTTT
NA,TRBJ2-7,TRBD1,TRBV28,CASSLVGTAYFSDKPYEQYF,TGTGCCAGCAGCCTTGTTGGGACAGCATATTTTAGCGACAAACCCTACGAGCAGTACTTC
NA,TRBJ2-7,NA,TRBV3-1/TRBV3-2,CASAPTQGGGEQYF,TGTGCCAGCGCCCCCACGCAGGGAGGGGGCGAGCAGTACTTC
once,TRBJ1-1,TRBD1,TRBV15,CATSRVGGTGKRDTEAFF,TGTGCCACCAGCAGAGTAGGGGGGACAGGGAAGAGGGACACTGAAGCTTTCTTT
NA,TRBJ2-3,NA,TRBV13,CASSLKSGDTQYF,TGTGCCAGCAGCCTAAAGAGCGGAGATACGCAGTATTTT
NA,TRBJ2-5,TRBD1,TRBV9,CASNEDRAQETQYF,TGTGCCAGCAACGAGGACAGGGCACAAGAGACCCAGTACTTC
NA,TRBJ1-1,NA,TRBV7-2,CASSSLMNTEAFF,TGTGCCAGCAGCTCCTTAATGAACACTGAAGCTTTCTTT
NA,TRBJ2-5,NA,TRBV11-3,CASSLGGPQETQYF,TGTGCCAGCAGCTTAGGGGGGCCTCAAGAGACCCAGTACTTC
NA,TRBJ2-7,TRBD1,TRBV4-1,CASSHSTGGVYEQYF,TGCGCCAGCAGCCACTCGACAGGGGGCGTCTACGAGCAGTACTTC
NA,TRBJ2-3,TRBD2,TRBV7-6,CASSPSGRADTQYF,TGTGCCAGCAGCCCTAGCGGGAGAGCAGATACGCAGTATTTT
NA,TRBJ2-7,TRBD2,TRBV28,CATQPPSSGSYEQYF,TGTGCCACCCAGCCGCCTTCTAGCGGGAGCTACGAGCAGTACTTC
NA,TRBJ1-1,NA,TRBV7-9,CASSSDSTEAFF,TGTGCCAGCAGCTCAGACAGTACTGAAGCTTTCTTT
NA,TRBJ2-5,TRBD1,TRBV7-9,CASSLGVSQGAGETQYF,TGTGCCAGCAGCTTGGGGGTTTCTCAGGGGGCTGGAGAGACCCAGTACTTC
once,TRBJ2-7,TRBD1,TRBV12-5,CASGFRQGMREQYF,TGTGCTAGTGGTTTCCGACAGGGGATGAGGGAGCAGTACTTC
NA,TRBJ2-3,TRBD2,TRBV18,CASSPGGRDADTQYF,TGTGCCAGCTCACCGGGCGGGAGGGACGCAGATACGCAGTATTTT
few,TRBJ1-3,NA,TRBV5-1,CASSWGGQAGNTIYF,TGCGCCAGCAGCTGGGGGGGCCAGGCTGGAAACACCATATATTTT
NA,TRBJ2-7,TRBD2,TRBV6-5,CASSYAGRAGYEQYF,TGTGCCAGCAGTTACGCCGGGAGGGCCGGGTACGAGCAGTACTTC
NA,TRBJ2-4,NA,TRBV29-1,CSVRQVQNIQYF,TGCAGCGTGAGACAGGTTCAAAACATTCAGTACTTC
once,TRBJ1-2,NA,TRBV21-1,CASSKVRPGNYGYTF,TGTGCCAGCAGCAAAGTGAGGCCAGGGAACTATGGCTACACCTTC
NA,TRBJ1-2,NA,TRBV30,CAWSSGGGSGGYTF,TGTGCCTGGAGCTCGGGGGGCGGGTCCGGTGGCTACACCTTC
NA,TRBJ1-1,NA,TRBV5-5,CASSFRANTEAFF,TGTGCCAGCAGCTTCAGGGCGAACACTGAAGCTTTCTTT
NA,TRBJ2-7,NA,TRBV6-2/TRBV6-3,CASSYGASFYEQYF,TGTGCCAGCAGTTACGGGGCATCCTTCTACGAGCAGTACTTC
NA,TRBJ2-5,NA,TRBV5-1,CASSLGRWGGKSMETQYF,TGCGCCAGCAGCTTGGGTAGGTGGGGCGGCAAAAGCATGGAGACCCAGTACTTC
few,TRBJ2-7,TRBD1,TRBV6-5,CASSRTGPIYEQYF,TGTGCCAGCAGCAGGACAGGGCCTATCTACGAGCAGTACTTC
once,TRBJ2-7,NA,TRBV5-5,CASSQQRAQYF,TGTGCCAGCAGCCAACAGCGGGCGCAGTACTTC
NA,TRBJ1-1,NA,TRBV18,CASSPQPRTQNTEAFF,TGTGCCAGCTCACCACAGCCGAGGACACAGAACACTGAAGCTTTCTTT
NA,TRBJ2-7,TRBD2,TRBV7-3,CASSASGSSYEQYF,TGTGCCAGCAGCGCTAGCGGGAGCTCCTACGAGCAGTACTTC
NA,TRBJ2-3,NA,TRBV15,CATSRGSIPDTQYF,TGTGCCACCAGCAGAGGTAGTATCCCAGATACGCAGTATTTT
NA,TRBJ2-1,TRBD2,TRBV9,CASSVGWGGSRYNEQFF,TGTGCCAGCAGCGTAGGCTGGGGAGGGAGTAGGTACAATGAGCAGTTCTTC
NA,TRBJ2-1,TRBD2,TRBV29-1,CSVEVRLAGGGNEQFF,TGCAGCGTTGAAGTCCGACTAGCGGGAGGAGGGAATGAGCAGTTCTTC
NA,TRBJ2-7,TRBD1,TRBV13,CASRKPGTGGDEQYF,TGTGCCAGCAGGAAACCCGGGACAGGTGGCGACGAGCAGTACTTC